This T cell receptor beta chain derives from a study of graft-versus-host responses after intestinal transplantation. Germline CDR1 reads LGHNA; CDR2 reads YSLEER. The CDR3 is made up of 15 amino acids. Trimming removed 1 base from V and 2 bases from J, with 12 bases in between. Turning to this clone: Its target is not known.

The table came from immunoSEQ multiplex PCR; TCRdb's copy has only in-frame clones and leaves some out. The sample lists about 39,000 clones, roughly 93% occurring once. Points from the study as a whole: The marrow of recipients harbored GvH clones, and ileum or blood showed some of them first.

This chain connects TRBV4-3 to TRBJ2-7; D is uncertain. This clonotype was obtained from a human donor who was the organ donor for an intestinal transplant. This specimen was unstimulated CD8+ T cells sorted from spleen or lymph node cells, taken before transplant. The CDR3 nucleotides are TGCGCCAGCAGCCAAGGGGTCAGTGAAACCTACGAGCAGTACTTC. Translation: CASSQGVSETYEQYF.